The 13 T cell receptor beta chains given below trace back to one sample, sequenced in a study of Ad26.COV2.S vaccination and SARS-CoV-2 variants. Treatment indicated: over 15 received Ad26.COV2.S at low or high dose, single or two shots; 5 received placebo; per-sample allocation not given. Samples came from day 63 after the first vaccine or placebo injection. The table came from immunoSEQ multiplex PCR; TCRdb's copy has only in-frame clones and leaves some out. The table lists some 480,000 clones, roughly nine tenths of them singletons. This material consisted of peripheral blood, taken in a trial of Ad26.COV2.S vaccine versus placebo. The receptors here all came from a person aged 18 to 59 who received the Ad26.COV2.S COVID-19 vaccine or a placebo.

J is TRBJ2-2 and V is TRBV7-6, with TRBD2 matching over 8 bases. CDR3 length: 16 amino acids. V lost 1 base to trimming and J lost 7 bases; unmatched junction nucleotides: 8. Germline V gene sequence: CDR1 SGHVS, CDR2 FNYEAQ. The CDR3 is CASSLGGGRSGGELFF. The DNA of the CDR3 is TGTGCCAGCAGCTTAGGCGGCGGGAGGAGCGGCGGGGAGCTGTTTTTT.

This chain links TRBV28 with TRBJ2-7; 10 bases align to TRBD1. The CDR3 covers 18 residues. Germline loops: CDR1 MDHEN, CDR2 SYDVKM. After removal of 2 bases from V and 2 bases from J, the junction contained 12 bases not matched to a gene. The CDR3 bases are TGTGCCAGCAGTTTAGAGCGGGACAGGGGCGCCCCCACCTACGAGCAGTACTTC. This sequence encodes CASSLERDRGAPTYEQYF.

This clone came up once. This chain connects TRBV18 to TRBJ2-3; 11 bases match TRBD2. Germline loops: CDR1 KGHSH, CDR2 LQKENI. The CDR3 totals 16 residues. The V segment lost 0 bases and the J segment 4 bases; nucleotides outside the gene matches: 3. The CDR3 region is CASSPPGSGRADTQYF. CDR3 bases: TGTGCCAGCTCACCACCGGGTAGCGGGAGGGCAGATACGCAGTATTTT.

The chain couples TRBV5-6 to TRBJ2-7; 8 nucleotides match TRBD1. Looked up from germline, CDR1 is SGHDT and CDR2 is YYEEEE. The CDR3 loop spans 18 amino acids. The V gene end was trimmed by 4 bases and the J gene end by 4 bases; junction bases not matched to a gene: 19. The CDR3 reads CASSQEIPPGGGLYEQYF. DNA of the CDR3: TGTGCCAGCAGCCAAGAAATCCCCCCAGGGGGCGGTTTGTACGAGCAGTACTTC.

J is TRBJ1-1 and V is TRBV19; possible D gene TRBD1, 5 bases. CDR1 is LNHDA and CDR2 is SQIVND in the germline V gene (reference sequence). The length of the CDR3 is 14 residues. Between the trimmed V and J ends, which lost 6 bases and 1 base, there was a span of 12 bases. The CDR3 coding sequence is TGTGCCAGTAGCCCTTGGAGGGGGAACACTGAAGCTTTCTTT. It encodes CASSPWRGNTEAFF.

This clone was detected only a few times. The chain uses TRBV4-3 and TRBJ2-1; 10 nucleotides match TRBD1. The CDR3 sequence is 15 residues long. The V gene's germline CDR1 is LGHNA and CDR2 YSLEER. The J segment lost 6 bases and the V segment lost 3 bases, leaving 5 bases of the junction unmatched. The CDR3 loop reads CASSHRQGAGNEQFF. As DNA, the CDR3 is TGCGCCAGCAGCCACAGACAGGGGGCCGGCAATGAGCAGTTCTTC.

The CDR3 protein is CASSLAGQAQPQHF. The CDR3 region has the DNA TGTGCCAGCAGCTTAGCTGGACAGGCGCAGCCCCAGCATTTT. J is TRBJ1-5 and V is TRBV11-2; 7 bases match TRBD1. The CDR3 is 14 amino acids. The germline V gene has CDR1 SGHAT and CDR2 FQNNGV. Trimming took 1 base from V and 7 from J; bases not matched to a gene: 4. Full variable domain (outside the CDR3, taken from reference TRBV11-2 and TRBJ1-5): EAGVAQSPRYKIIEKRQSVAFWCNPISGHATLYWYQQILGQGPKLLIQFQNNGVVDDSQLPKDRFSAERLKGVDSTLKIQPAKLEDSAVYLCASSLAGQAQPQHFGDGTRLSIL.

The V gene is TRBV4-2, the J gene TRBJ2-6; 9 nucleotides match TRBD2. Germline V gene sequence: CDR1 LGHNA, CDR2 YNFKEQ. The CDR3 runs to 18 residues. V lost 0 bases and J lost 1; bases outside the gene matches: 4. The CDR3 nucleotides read TGTGCCAGCAGCCAAGATCCGCTAGCGGGATCTGGGGCCAACGTCCTGACTTTC. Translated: CASSQDPLAGSGANVLTF.

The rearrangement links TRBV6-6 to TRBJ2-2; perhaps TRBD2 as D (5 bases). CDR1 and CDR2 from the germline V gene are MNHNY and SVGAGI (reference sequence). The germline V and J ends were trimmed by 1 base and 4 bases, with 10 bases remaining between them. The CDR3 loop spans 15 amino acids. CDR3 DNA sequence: TGTGCCAGCAGTTACTTGGGAGTAGGCACCGGGGAGCTGTTTTTT. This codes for CASSYLGVGTGELFF.

In DNA, the CDR3 is TGTGCCAGCATGGAGGGGGGCTCTGCAGATACGCAGTATTTT. This codes for CASMEGGSADTQYF. V is TRBV28 and J is TRBJ2-3; D possibly matches TRBD1 or TRBD2 (6 bases each). The V gene's germline CDR1 is MDHEN and CDR2 SYDVKM. The CDR3 contains 14 residues. The V and J ends lost 7 bases and 4 bases respectively, with 15 bases between them.

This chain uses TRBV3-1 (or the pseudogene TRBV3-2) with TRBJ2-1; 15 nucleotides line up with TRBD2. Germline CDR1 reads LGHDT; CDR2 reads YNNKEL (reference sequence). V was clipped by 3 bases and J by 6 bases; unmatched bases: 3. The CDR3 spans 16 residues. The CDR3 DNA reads TGTGCCAGCAGCCAGGGACTAGCGGGAGGAGGCAATGAGCAGTTCTTC. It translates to CASSQGLAGGGNEQFF.

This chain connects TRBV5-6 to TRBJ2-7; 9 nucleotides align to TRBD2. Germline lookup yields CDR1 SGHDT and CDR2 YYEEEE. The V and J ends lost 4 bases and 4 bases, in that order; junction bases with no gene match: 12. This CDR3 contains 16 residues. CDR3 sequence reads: CASSQQLAGVWYEQYF. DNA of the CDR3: TGTGCCAGCAGCCAGCAATTAGCGGGAGTTTGGTACGAGCAGTACTTC.

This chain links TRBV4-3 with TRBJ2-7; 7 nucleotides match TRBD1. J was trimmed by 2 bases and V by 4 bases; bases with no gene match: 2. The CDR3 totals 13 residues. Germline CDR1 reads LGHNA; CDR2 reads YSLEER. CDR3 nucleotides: TGCGCCAGCAGCCGTGGACAGGCCTACGAGCAGTACTTC. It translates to CASSRGQAYEQYF.